This passage covers 32 T cell receptor beta chains from one sample sequenced in a study of shared clonotypes between healthy human individuals. The repertoire was sequenced with immunoSEQ multiplex PCR; TCRdb's copy has only in-frame clones and lacks some. The sample holds some 740,000 clones, almost 95% seen once. The naive CD8 fraction comprised CD45RO-negative cells positively selected for CCR7 and excluded terminally differentiated effector memory CD45RA+ cells. The sample consisted of naive CD8+ T cells sorted from blood. These receptors were taken from a man younger than 40 in good health.

The rearrangement uses TRBV7-3 and TRBJ2-2, with D tentatively TRBD2 (5 bases). Trimming removed 7 bases from V and 7 bases from J, with 13 bases in between. The CDR3 consists of 13 residues. Germline CDR1 SGHTA, CDR2 FQGTGA. CDR3: CASTPEGGGELFF. The DNA for the CDR3 is TGTGCCAGCACCCCCGAGGGCGGCGGGGAGCTGTTTTTT. The full variable domain, with the rest looked up from reference TRBV7-3 and TRBJ2-2, is GAGVSQTPSNKVTEKGKYVELRCDPISGHTALYWYRQSLGQGPEFLIYFQGTGAADDSGLPNDRFFAVRPEGSVSTLKIQRTERGDSAVYLCASTPEGGGELFFGEGSRLTVL.

DNA of the CDR3: TGTGCCAGCAGCTTAACCGGGACAGGGTCCTACGAGCAGTACTTC. Amino acids: CASSLTGTGSYEQYF. The V and J genes are TRBV7-9 and TRBJ2-7; 9 bases are a match to TRBD1. The J segment lost 1 base and the V segment lost 2 bases, leaving 3 bases of the junction unmatched. This CDR3 has 15 amino acids. Germline CDR1 is SEHNR and CDR2 is FQNEAQ (reference sequence).

The chain uses TRBV11-2 and TRBJ2-3, with 13 bases matching TRBD2. The CDR3 contains 17 residues. The ends lost 1 base at V and 4 bases at J; junction bases unmatched: 5. Germline values: CDR1 SGHAT, CDR2 FQNNGV. The CDR3 is CASSLGLAGGGSDTQYF. CDR3 DNA: TGTGCCAGCAGCTTAGGACTAGCGGGAGGTGGTTCAGATACGCAGTATTTT.

A remark on this clone: At one of its ends the junction is not consistent with the germline gene, which may arise from a read error. The rearrangement uses TRBV7-9 and TRBJ2-7; the D gene is possibly TRBD2 (7 bases). The germline gives CDR1 SEHNR, CDR2 FQNEAQ (reference sequence). The CDR3 contains 12 residues. The CDR3 here is CASSSGGRDKNF. CDR3 nucleotides: TGTGCCAGCAGCTCCGGGGGGCGAGATAAAAATTTC.

This chain uses TRBV11-2 with TRBJ2-5; D gene unclear. Per the germline V gene, CDR1 is SGHAT and CDR2 is FQNNGV. Trimming took 3 bases from V and 5 from J, leaving 10 bases between them. The CDR3 covers 13 residues. The CDR3 sequence is CASSLDPMETQYF. The CDR3 coding sequence is TGTGCCAGCAGCTTGGATCCTATGGAGACCCAGTACTTC.

V and J are TRBV5-1 and TRBJ2-5; D gene ambiguous. Germline V gene sequence: CDR1 SGHRS, CDR2 YFSETQ. The CDR3 extends over 15 amino acids. Between the trimmed V and J ends, which lost 3 bases and 4 bases, there was a span of 16 bases. CDR3 coding DNA: TGCGCCAGCAGCTCACACCCCGGGTCCAGAGAGACCCAGTACTTC. Its translation: CASSSHPGSRETQYF.

The chain recombines TRBV4-2 with TRBJ2-1; no reliable D call. Per germline, CDR1 LGHNA and CDR2 YNFKEQ. Between the trimmed V and J ends, which lost 1 base and 5 bases, there was a span of 12 bases. The CDR3 spans 15 residues. The CDR3 protein is CASSQGVGKNNEQFF. The CDR3 region has the DNA TGTGCCAGCAGCCAAGGGGTGGGGAAGAACAATGAGCAGTTCTTC.

This sequence joins TRBV7-9 and TRBJ2-1; 8 bases match TRBD1. The V gene end was trimmed by 5 bases and the J gene end by 0 bases; junction bases not matched to a gene: 3. Germline CDR1 SEHNR, CDR2 FQNEAQ (reference sequence). This CDR3 contains 15 residues. The CDR3 DNA is TGTGCCAGCAGCCGGACAGGGAGCTCCTACAATGAGCAGTTCTTC. This translates into CASSRTGSSYNEQFF.

CDR3 DNA: TGCGCCAGCAGGGGGACGAGAGAGACCCAGTACTTC. Its translation is CASRGTRETQYF. The chain combines TRBV4-1 with TRBJ2-5; either TRBD1 or TRBD2 may supply D (5 bases each). The CDR3 consists of 12 residues. The V end was cut by 6 bases, the J end by 4 bases, with 9 bases between. CDR1 and CDR2 (germline): MGHRA, YSYEKL.

The chain combines TRBV19 with TRBJ1-2, with D unresolved. Germline V gene data show CDR1 as LNHDA and CDR2 as SQIVND (reference sequence). This CDR3 contains 13 residues. V was trimmed by 1 base and J by 8 bases, leaving 11 bases between them. The CDR3 DNA reads TGTGCCAGTAGTATAGGGGCCTCCGTGGGCTACACCTTC. It yields the protein CASSIGASVGYTF.

This clone was found once. The germline gene is not matched at one end of the junction; a read error may be the cause. The same CDR3 also results from other DNA sequences found in this sample. The rearrangement uses TRBV11-2 and TRBJ2-7; 7 bases fit TRBD1. This CDR3 has 14 amino acids. Germline V gene data show CDR1 as SGHAT and CDR2 as FQNNGV. The CDR3 DNA reads as TGCGCCAGCAGCCCCCGGGACAGCTCCTACGAGCAGTACTTC. This encodes CASSPRDSSYEQYF.

The chain carries TRBV7-8 and TRBJ1-1; the D is unclear. This CDR3 is 14 amino acids long. Germline CDR1 and CDR2: SGHVS and FQNEAQ. V was clipped by 5 bases and J by 8 bases, with 18 bases between them. This chain's CDR3 is CASSPSRGAPEAFF. The DNA of the CDR3 is TGTGCCAGCAGCCCGTCCCGAGGCGCCCCAGAAGCTTTCTTT.

The genes are TRBV6-1 and TRBJ2-7, with D possibly being TRBD1 (6 bases). The CDR3 totals 15 residues. The germline V gene has CDR1 MNHNS and CDR2 SASEGT. V was shortened by 7 bases and J by 5 bases, with 21 bases between the two germline ends. The CDR3 region has the DNA TGTGCCAGCAATAAACAGGGTGCATCGTTCCACGAGCAGTACTTC. It specifies CASNKQGASFHEQYF.

The rearrangement links TRBV7-9 to TRBJ2-7; TRBD2 matches at 8 bases. Germline-derived CDR1 and CDR2 are SEHNR and FQNEAQ (reference sequence). V lost 5 bases and J lost 4; bases outside the gene matches: 4. The CDR3 contains 13 residues. The CDR3 nucleotides read TGTGCCAGCAGCCGGGAGGGCGAGTACGAGCAGTACTTC. Translating gives CASSREGEYEQYF.

V usage is TRBV29-1 and J usage is TRBJ2-5; the D is unclear. The V gene's germline CDR1 is SQVTM and CDR2 ANQGSEA. CDR3 length equals 12 residues. V was shortened by 5 bases and J by 5 bases, with 12 bases between the two germline ends. CDR3 loop: CSVLGTRETQYF. As DNA, the CDR3 is TGCAGCGTTTTGGGCACCCGGGAGACCCAGTACTTC.

The chain carries TRBV4-3 and TRBJ2-7; weak D call: TRBD1 (6 bases). Trimming removed 1 base at V and 0 bases at J, with 19 bases between. Germline assignment: CDR1 LGHNA and CDR2 YSLEER. The CDR3 contains 18 residues. The CDR3 here is CASSQVLGFTGNSYEQYF. In nucleotides, the CDR3 is TGCGCCAGCAGCCAAGTTCTGGGGTTTACAGGGAACTCCTACGAGCAGTACTTC.

The chain carries TRBV7-2 and TRBJ1-2; D is undetermined. The CDR3 has 15 amino acids. Germline values: CDR1 SGHTA, CDR2 FQGNSA. V lost 5 bases to trimming and J lost 0 bases, with 13 bases between them. CDR3 loop: CASSLRTAANYGYTF. The CDR3 nucleotides read TGTGCCAGCAGCCTCAGGACTGCAGCTAACTATGGCTACACCTTC.

Worth noting for this clone: A far larger clone differs by one base, so this is likely a read error. This specimen includes other DNA sequences encoding the same CDR3. The chain employs TRBV28 and TRBJ2-7, with unresolved D. Trimming shortened V by 1 base and J by 2 bases, and 3 bases separated the two germline ends. Looked up from germline, CDR1 is MDHEN and CDR2 is SYDVKM. The CDR3 length is 12 residues. The CDR3 loop is CASSLSPYEQYF. The DNA of the CDR3 is TGTGCCAGCAGTTTATCCCCCTACGAGCAGTACTTC.

The V and J genes are TRBV28 and TRBJ2-2; 8 positions agree with TRBD1. CDR1 and CDR2 from the germline V gene are MDHEN and SYDVKM. The V segment lost 2 bases and the J segment 1 base; nucleotides outside the gene matches: 6. CDR3 size: 17 residues. The CDR3 DNA follows: TGTGCCAGCAGTTTAGCCCCCGGGACAGGGAACACCGGGGAGCTGTTTTTT. It translates to CASSLAPGTGNTGELFF.

The chain links TRBV10-1 to TRBJ2-1; D might be TRBD2 (6 bases). This CDR3 comprises 14 residues. The germline gives CDR1 WNHNN, CDR2 SYGVQD (reference sequence). Deletions cut 8 bases from V and 9 bases from J, with 20 bases between. The CDR3 sequence is CASPTSPPPGEQFF. As DNA, the CDR3 is TGCGCCAGCCCGACTAGTCCCCCCCCGGGTGAGCAGTTCTTC.

The rearrangement links TRBV6-5 to TRBJ2-1; 10 nucleotides match TRBD2. Trimming at V came to 5 bases and at J to 8 bases, leaving 9 bases not matched to a gene. CDR1 and CDR2 from the germline V gene are MNHEY and SVGAGI. This CDR3 has 15 residues. In nucleotides, the CDR3 is TGTGCCAGCAGTCCGGTCCTAGCGGGAGTACATGAGCAGTTCTTC. Its protein is CASSPVLAGVHEQFF.

The chain joins TRBV4-1 to TRBJ1-1, with D tentatively TRBD1 (6 bases). Germline CDR1 and CDR2: MGHRA and YSYEKL. Deletions cut 0 bases from V and 1 base from J, with 12 bases between. This CDR3 has 16 residues. The CDR3 protein is CASSQDLGASNTEAFF. The CDR3 DNA reads as TGCGCCAGCAGCCAAGATCTGGGGGCATCGAACACTGAAGCTTTCTTT.

The chain joins TRBV6-5 to TRBJ1-1; possibly TRBD1 for D (6 bases). Looked up from germline, CDR1 is MNHEY and CDR2 is SVGAGI. The V and J ends lost 2 bases and 4 bases respectively, with 11 bases between them. The CDR3 is 14 residues long. CDR3 loop: CASSYQGLGTEAFF. The DNA for the CDR3 is TGTGCCAGCAGTTACCAGGGGTTAGGCACTGAAGCTTTCTTT.

V usage is TRBV4-2 and J usage is TRBJ2-5, with TRBD2 identical over 10 bases. Germline V gene data show CDR1 as LGHNA and CDR2 as YNFKEQ. CDR3 length: 16 residues. Losses at the gene ends were 0 bases for V and 3 bases for J; bases not matched to a gene: 4. DNA of the CDR3: TGTGCCAGCAGCCAAGAAACGAGCGGGAGGGAAGAGACCCAGTACTTC. It specifies CASSQETSGREETQYF.

A word on this clone: Distinct nucleotide sequences in the sample also encode this CDR3. The genes are TRBV9 and TRBJ2-7; the match to TRBD2 covers 11 bases. With 2 bases clipped from V and 2 bases from J, the junction kept 3 bases outside the gene matches. This CDR3 contains 15 residues. Per germline, CDR1 SGDLS and CDR2 YYNGEE. As DNA, the CDR3 is TGTGCCAGCAGCGTGGGACTAGCGGAGACCTACGAGCAGTACTTC. It specifies CASSVGLAETYEQYF.

The chain carries TRBV5-4 and TRBJ1-4; 9 nucleotides line up with TRBD1. J lost 7 bases, V lost 4 bases, and 11 bases had no gene match. CDR3 size: 16 residues. Germline CDR1 reads SGHNT; CDR2 reads YYREEE (reference sequence). DNA for the CDR3: TGTGCCAGCAGCGATCCCACGGACAGGGGTGGTGAAAAACTGTTTTTT. This gives the protein CASSDPTDRGGEKLFF.

The chain uses TRBV7-9 and TRBJ2-1; D is perhaps TRBD1 or TRBD2 (5 bases each). V was cut by 1 base and J by 10 bases, with 20 bases left in between. CDR3 length equals 16 residues. Per germline, CDR1 SEHNR and CDR2 FQNEAQ (reference sequence). The CDR3: CASSLVPGTAGEEQFF. CDR3 DNA sequence: TGTGCCAGCAGCTTAGTTCCCGGGACCGCTGGAGAGGAGCAGTTCTTC.

This chain links TRBV19 with TRBJ2-7; TRBD2 might be the D (5 bases). The V end was cut by 9 bases, the J end by 6 bases, with 15 bases between. CDR1 is LNHDA, CDR2 SQIVND, per germline (reference sequence). The CDR3 is made up of 12 amino acids. This chain's CDR3 is CARGPEVCEQYF. CDR3 nucleotide sequence: TGTGCCAGGGGTCCGGAGGTCTGCGAGCAGTACTTC.

Comments on this clone: In the same sample, other DNA sequences code for this CDR3. The CDR3 nucleotides are TGCAGCGTTGAGGCGGGCTCCTACGAGCAGTACTTC. Amino acids: CSVEAGSYEQYF. J is TRBJ2-7 and V is TRBV29-1; tentative D call: TRBD2 (5 bases). This CDR3 comprises 12 residues. Germline CDR1 SQVTM, CDR2 ANQGSEA. V lost 3 bases and J 0 bases, leaving 6 bases between the germline ends.

The V gene is TRBV27, the J gene TRBJ2-5, with D perhaps matching TRBD1 or TRBD2 (5 bases each). The CDR3 is made up of 15 amino acids. With 2 bases removed from V and 4 bases from J, the gap between germline ends came to 14 bases. Germline CDR1 MNHEY, CDR2 SMNVEV (reference sequence). The CDR3 here is CASSLLGGLAETQYF. The CDR3, as DNA: TGTGCCAGCAGTTTACTTGGGGGTCTGGCAGAGACCCAGTACTTC.

The chain uses TRBV11-2 and TRBJ2-5; D is perhaps TRBD2 (5 bases). The CDR3 contains 15 residues. Germline V lookup: CDR1 SGHAT, CDR2 FQNNGV. Trimming stripped 3 bases from V and 1 base from J, with 12 bases between. In DNA form, the CDR3 reads TGTGCCAGCAGCTTGGGTTGGAGCGGCCAAGAGACCCAGTACTTC. Protein: CASSLGWSGQETQYF.

The J gene is TRBJ2-7, the V gene TRBV28; D remains ambiguous. The germline CDR1 and CDR2 sequences are MDHEN and SYDVKM. The ends were cut back, 5 bases at V and 0 bases at J, with 5 bases in the middle. The CDR3 is 12 amino acids. CDR3 sequence: CASSPYSYEQYF. In DNA form, the CDR3 reads TGTGCCAGCAGTCCCTACTCCTACGAGCAGTACTTC.